Below are 17 T cell receptor beta chains sequenced from a single sample in a study of cytomegalovirus exposure and HLA in healthy donors. In the PCR, 60 Vbeta and 13 Jbeta primers were used. The repertoire was sequenced with immunoSEQ multiplex PCR; TCRdb's copy has only in-frame clones and lacks some. This sample's clone table lists approximately 110,000 clones. Sequencing used PBMCs. Receptors originate from a man between 25 and 39 years old in good health and CMV-seronegative.

The V gene is TRBV5-8, the J gene TRBJ1-1; 9 nucleotides agree with TRBD1. Germline lookup yields CDR1 SGHTS and CDR2 YDEGEE. Trimming removed 3 bases from V and 0 bases from J; junction bases left unmatched: 9. The CDR3 spans 17 residues. CDR3 sequence: CASSSGRRTGVNTEAFF. The CDR3 DNA follows: TGTGCCAGCAGCTCGGGTCGTAGGACAGGGGTGAACACTGAAGCTTTCTTT. Supplemented by reference TRBV5-8 and TRBJ1-1, the full variable domain reads EAGVTQSPTHLIKTRGQQATLRCSPISGHTSVYWYQQALGLGLQFLLWYDEGEERNRGNFPPRFSGRQFPNYSSELNVNALELEDSALYLCASSSGRRTGVNTEAFFGQGTRLTVV.

The CDR3 protein is CASSSSRRTGGFSPLHF. The CDR3 nucleotides are TGTGCCAGCAGTTCCTCACGAAGGACAGGGGGATTTTCACCCCTCCACTTT. The V call is TRBV28, the J call TRBJ1-6, with 10 bases identical to TRBD1. V lost 4 bases and J lost 9; bases outside the gene matches: 12. Per germline, CDR1 MDHEN and CDR2 SYDVKM. CDR3 size: 17 residues.

The chain employs TRBV19 and TRBJ2-1; the match to TRBD2 covers 11 bases. CDR3 length: 20 amino acids. Germline loops: CDR1 LNHDA, CDR2 SQIVND (reference sequence). V dropped 0 bases and J dropped 1; count of bases not matched to a gene: 11. In DNA form, the CDR3 reads TGTGCCAGTAGTATAGAGGGGATCGGGACTAGCGGTTATTCCTACAATGAGCAGTTCTTC. It encodes CASSIEGIGTSGYSYNEQFF.

The chain recombines TRBV5-6 with TRBJ2-1; 10 nucleotides line up with TRBD1. V lost 4 bases and J lost 8; bases outside the gene matches: 12. The CDR3 extends over 16 amino acids. Germline assignment: CDR1 SGHDT and CDR2 YYEEEE. The CDR3 protein is CASSPGWTGGYDEQFF. Here the CDR3 DNA reads TGTGCCAGCAGCCCTGGATGGACAGGGGGATACGATGAGCAGTTCTTC.

The gene calls are TRBV28 and TRBJ2-3, with TRBD2 matching 10 bases. The CDR3 has 20 amino acids. J was trimmed by 3 bases and V by 4 bases; bases with no gene match: 19. Germline assignment: CDR1 MDHEN and CDR2 SYDVKM. In DNA, the CDR3 is TGTGCCAGCAGTTCCCGAGCGGGAGGGCCGCTTACGGGACGAACAGATACGCAGTATTTT. Translating it yields CASSSRAGGPLTGRTDTQYF.

The gene calls are TRBV5-1 and TRBJ2-7; the match to TRBD2 covers 10 bases. Germline V gives CDR1 SGHRS, CDR2 YFSETQ. J was trimmed by 11 bases and V by 4 bases; bases with no gene match: 15. The CDR3 is 15 residues long. CDR3 region: CASSPRTSGEYGEYF. CDR3 nucleotide sequence: TGCGCCAGCAGCCCCAGGACTAGCGGAGAGTACGGGGAGTACTTC. Using reference TRBV5-1 and TRBJ2-7 for the parts outside the CDR3, the full variable domain is KAGVTQTPRYLIKTRGQQVTLSCSPISGHRSVSWYQQTPGQGLQFLFEYFSETQRNKGNFPGRFSGRQFSNSRSEMNVSTLELGDSALYLCASSPRTSGEYGEYFGPGTRLTVT.

The chain joins TRBV6-5 to TRBJ1-4, with TRBD1 matching 7 bases. The germline CDR1 and CDR2 sequences are MNHEY and SVGAGI. The CDR3 extends over 14 amino acids. After removal of 5 bases from V and 4 bases from J, the junction contained 4 bases not matched to a gene. The CDR3 nucleotides read TGTGCCAGCAGTAGACAGGGAAATAATGAAAAACTGTTTTTT. Its protein is CASSRQGNNEKLFF.

This sequence joins TRBV7-2 and TRBJ1-2; maybe TRBD1 (6 bases). The germline gives CDR1 SGHTA, CDR2 FQGNSA. This CDR3 spans 15 amino acids. Deletions cut 2 bases from V and 7 bases from J, with 17 bases between. CDR3 sequence: CASSLRAGGVSGYTF. In nucleotides, the CDR3 is TGTGCCAGCAGCTTACGGGCGGGGGGCGTAAGTGGCTACACCTTC.

The chain uses TRBV5-6 and TRBJ1-3; D possibly corresponds to TRBD1 (6 bases). This CDR3 is built from 16 residues. Trimming took off 2 bases at V and 0 bases at J, with 12 bases between the two ends. Per germline, CDR1 SGHDT and CDR2 YYEEEE. The CDR3 sequence is CASSLVRGSSGNTIYF. Here the CDR3 DNA reads TGTGCCAGCAGCTTAGTAAGGGGGTCCTCTGGAAACACCATATATTTT.

This sequence joins TRBV6-4 and TRBJ1-5; the D gene is possibly TRBD1 (6 bases). Germline CDR1 is MRHNA and CDR2 is SNTAGT. V was trimmed by 3 bases and J by 7 bases, leaving 13 bases between them. The CDR3 loop spans 14 amino acids. CDR3 amino acids: CASSDEGHSQPQHF. CDR3 DNA sequence: TGTGCCAGCAGTGATGAGGGACATTCCCAGCCCCAGCATTTT.

V and J are TRBV21-1 and TRBJ2-7; the DNA was not compared with TRBD2, the D call given in the table. TRBV21-1 is shown as a pseudogene. The CDR3 loop spans 14 amino acids. Written as DNA, the CDR3 is TGTGCCAGCAGCAGGGCGGGACGGACCTACGAGCAGTACTTC. Encoded protein: CASSRAGRTYEQYF.

CDR3 coding DNA: TGTGCCAGCAGTGAAGGGACAGGGGATCGTGAAAAACTGTTTTTT. Residues: CASSEGTGDREKLFF. The chain combines TRBV25-1 with TRBJ1-4; 10 nucleotides line up with TRBD1. Per germline, CDR1 MGHDK and CDR2 SYGVNS. V lost 2 bases to trimming and J lost 7 bases; unmatched junction nucleotides: 4. CDR3 length: 15 residues.

This rearrangement joins TRBV18 to TRBJ2-7, with D maybe TRBD1 (6 bases). V was pared by 4 bases and J by 6 bases, with 16 bases between. This CDR3 is 14 amino acids long. Germline V CDR1 and CDR2: KGHSH, LQKENI. CDR3 DNA sequence: TGTGCCAGCTCACTGGAGACAGGAAACTTCGAGCAGTACTTC. This translates into CASSLETGNFEQYF. Full variable domain (remainder filled in from reference TRBV18 and TRBJ2-7): NAGVMQNPRHLVRRRGQEARLRCSPMKGHSHVYWYRQLPEEGLKFMVYLQKENIIDESGMPKERFSAEFPKEGPSILRIQQVVRGDSAAYFCASSLETGNFEQYFGPGTRLTVT.

This chain joins TRBV11-2 and TRBJ2-7; D not resolved. Per the germline V gene, CDR1 is SGHAT and CDR2 is FQNNGV. V lost 0 bases and J 0 bases, leaving 9 bases between the germline ends. The CDR3 sequence is 15 residues long. CDR3 nucleotide sequence: TGTGCCAGCAGCTTAGAGGCGGTCCTCTCCTACGAGCAGTACTTC. Encoded protein: CASSLEAVLSYEQYF.

CDR3 region: CASSPNRAANEQFF. The CDR3 DNA reads as TGTGCCAGCTCACCAAACAGGGCAGCAAATGAGCAGTTCTTC. The chain employs TRBV18 and TRBJ2-1; D is perhaps TRBD1 (6 bases). CDR1 is KGHSH, CDR2 LQKENI, per germline. CDR3 length: 14 amino acids. With 2 bases removed from V and 7 bases from J, the gap between germline ends came to 12 bases. The complete variable domain, with remaining parts taken from reference TRBV18 and TRBJ2-1, reads NAGVMQNPRHLVRRRGQEARLRCSPMKGHSHVYWYRQLPEEGLKFMVYLQKENIIDESGMPKERFSAEFPKEGPSILRIQQVVRGDSAAYFCASSPNRAANEQFFGPGTRLTVL.

The chain has TRBV5-1 and TRBJ1-1, with D unresolved. V was clipped by 4 bases and J by 7 bases, with 14 bases between them. This CDR3 spans 13 amino acids. Germline V CDR1 and CDR2: SGHRS, YFSETQ. The CDR3 region is CASSVARPGEAFF. The CDR3 bases are TGCGCCAGCAGCGTTGCCCGGCCAGGTGAAGCTTTCTTT.

This chain uses TRBV30 with TRBJ2-3; no reliable D call. Trimming removed 1 base from V and 2 bases from J, with 10 bases in between. The germline gives CDR1 GTSNPN, CDR2 SVGIG (reference sequence). The CDR3 consists of 14 residues. The CDR3 reads CAWSGGDFTDTQYF. The CDR3 coding sequence is TGTGCCTGGAGTGGCGGAGATTTCACAGATACGCAGTATTTT.